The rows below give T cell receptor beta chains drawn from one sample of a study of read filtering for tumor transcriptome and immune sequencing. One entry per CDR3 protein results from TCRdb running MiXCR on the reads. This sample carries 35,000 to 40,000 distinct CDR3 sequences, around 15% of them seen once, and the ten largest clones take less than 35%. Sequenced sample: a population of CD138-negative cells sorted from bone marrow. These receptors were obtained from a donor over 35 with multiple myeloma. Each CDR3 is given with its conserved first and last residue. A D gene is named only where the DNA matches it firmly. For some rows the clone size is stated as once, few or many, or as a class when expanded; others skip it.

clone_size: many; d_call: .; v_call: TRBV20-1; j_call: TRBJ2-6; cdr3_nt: TGCAGTGCCCCCGACACGGCCAACGTCCTGACTTTC; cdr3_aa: CSAPDTANVLTF
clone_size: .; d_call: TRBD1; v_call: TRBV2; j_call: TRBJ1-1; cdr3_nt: TGTGCCAGCAGTGGAAACGTGGGACAGGGGACTGAAGCTTTCTTT; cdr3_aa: CASSGNVGQGTEAFF
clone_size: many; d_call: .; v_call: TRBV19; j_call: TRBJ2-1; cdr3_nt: TGTGCCAGTAGTATAGTGAACCCCGCGTCATACAATGAGCAGTTCTTC; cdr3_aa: CASSIVNPASYNEQFF
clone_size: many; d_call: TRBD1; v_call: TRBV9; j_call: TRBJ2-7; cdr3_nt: TGTGCCAGCACTCCGGACAGGGGCAACTACGAGCAGTACTTC; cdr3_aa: CASTPDRGNYEQYF
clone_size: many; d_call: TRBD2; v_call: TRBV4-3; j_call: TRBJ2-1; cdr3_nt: TGCGCCAGCAGCCAAGATAGCGGGAACAATGAGCAGTTCTTC; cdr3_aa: CASSQDSGNNEQFF
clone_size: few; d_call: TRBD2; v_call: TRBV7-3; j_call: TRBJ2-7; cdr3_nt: TGTGCCAGCAGCCTGATGAGCGGGAATACCGAGCTGTACTTC; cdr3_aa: CASSLMSGNTELYF
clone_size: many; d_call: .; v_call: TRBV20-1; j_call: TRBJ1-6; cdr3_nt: TGCAGTGCAGAGGGCCCGGAAGCCCTCCACTTT; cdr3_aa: CSAEGPEALHF
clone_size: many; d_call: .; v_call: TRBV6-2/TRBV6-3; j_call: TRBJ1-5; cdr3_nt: TGTGCCAGCACCTCTGAGGGGGATCAGCCCCAGCATTTT; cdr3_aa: CASTSEGDQPQHF
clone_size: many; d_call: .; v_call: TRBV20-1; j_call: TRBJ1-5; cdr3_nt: TGCAGTGCCGACAGTGACGGGAAGCCCCAGCATTTT; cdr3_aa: CSADSDGKPQHF
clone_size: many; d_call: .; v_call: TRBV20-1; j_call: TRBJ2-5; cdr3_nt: TGCAGTGCTAGAGATCCCTCCGGGTTGGAGACCCAGTACTTC; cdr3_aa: CSARDPSGLETQYF
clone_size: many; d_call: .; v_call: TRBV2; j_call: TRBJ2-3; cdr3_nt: TGTGCCAGCAGTGAAGTCAGTAGTGTTACGCAGTATTTT; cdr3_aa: CASSEVSSVTQYF
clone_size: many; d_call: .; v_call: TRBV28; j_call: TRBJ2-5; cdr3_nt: TGTGCCAGCAGTTTATCACCCTTGGGGACCCAGTACTTC; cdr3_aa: CASSLSPLGTQYF
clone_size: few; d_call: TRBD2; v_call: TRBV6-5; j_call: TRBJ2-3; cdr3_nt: TGTGCCAGCAAACGCGGGAGGGGTACAGATACGCAGTATTTT; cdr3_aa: CASKRGRGTDTQYF
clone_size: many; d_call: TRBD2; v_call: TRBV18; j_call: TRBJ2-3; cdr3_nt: TGTGCCAGCTCACCGGTAGCGGGAGGGCCTGGTACGCAGTATTTT; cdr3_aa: CASSPVAGGPGTQYF
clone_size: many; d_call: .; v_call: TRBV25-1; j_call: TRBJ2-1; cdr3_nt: TGTGCCAGCAGGCGAGGGGGGGGCTCCTACAATGAGCAGTTCTTC; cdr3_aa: CASRRGGGSYNEQFF
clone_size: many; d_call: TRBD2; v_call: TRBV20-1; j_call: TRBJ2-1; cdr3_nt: TGCAGTGCTAGGGGGCTGGGGAGGGATCTCGATGAGCAGTTCTTC; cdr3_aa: CSARGLGRDLDEQFF
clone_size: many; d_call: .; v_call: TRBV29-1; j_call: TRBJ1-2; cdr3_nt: TGCAGCGTTGTGGTTAACTATGGCTACACCTTC; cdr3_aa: CSVVVNYGYTF
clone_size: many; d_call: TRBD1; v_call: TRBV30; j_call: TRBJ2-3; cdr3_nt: TGTGCCTGGAGTGTAGGACAGGGGCCAGATACGCAGTATTTT; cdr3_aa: CAWSVGQGPDTQYF
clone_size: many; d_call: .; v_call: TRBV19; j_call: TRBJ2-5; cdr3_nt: TGTGCCAGTAGTAATCGAGGCAAGACCCAGTACTTC; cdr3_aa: CASSNRGKTQYF
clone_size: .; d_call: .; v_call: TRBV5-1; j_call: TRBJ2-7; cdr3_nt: TGCGCCAGCAGCTTGGATCCTAGCGCGACCTACGAGCGGTACTTC; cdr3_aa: CASSLDPSATYERYF
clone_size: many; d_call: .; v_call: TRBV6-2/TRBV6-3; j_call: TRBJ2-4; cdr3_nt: TGTGCCAGCACCCCTATCGGAGAAAACATTCAGTACTTC; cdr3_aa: CASTPIGENIQYF
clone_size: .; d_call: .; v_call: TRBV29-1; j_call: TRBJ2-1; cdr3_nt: TGCGGCGTAAGGCCCAGTACAATGAGGCAGCTCTTC; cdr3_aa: CGVRPSTMRQLF
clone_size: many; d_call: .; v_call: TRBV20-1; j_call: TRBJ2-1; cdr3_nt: TGCAGTGCTAGGTTCCGGGGCTCCTACAATGAGCAGTTCTTC; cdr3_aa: CSARFRGSYNEQFF
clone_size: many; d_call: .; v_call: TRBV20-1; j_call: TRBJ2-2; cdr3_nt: TGCAGTGCTAGGTCGGCTGCCACCGGGGAGCTGTTTTTT; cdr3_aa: CSARSAATGELFF
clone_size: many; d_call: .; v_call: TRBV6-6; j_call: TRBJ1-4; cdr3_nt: TGTGCCAGCCAGGAAGGACCTAACCTGCTGCAGTTC; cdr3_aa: CASQEGPNLLQF
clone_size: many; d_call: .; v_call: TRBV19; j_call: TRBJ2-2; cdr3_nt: TGTGCCAGTAGTACCCGACTACTAACCAACACCGGGGAGCTGTTTTTT; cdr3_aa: CASSTRLLTNTGELFF
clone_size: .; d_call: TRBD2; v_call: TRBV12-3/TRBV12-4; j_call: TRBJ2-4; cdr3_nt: TGTGCCAGCAGCCCGCTGGGACTAGGTCAAGCCAAAAACATTCAGTACTTC; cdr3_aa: CASSPLGLGQAKNIQYF
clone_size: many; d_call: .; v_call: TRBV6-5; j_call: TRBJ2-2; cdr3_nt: TGTGCCAGCAGTTACTCGGGGGGCGCAGGCACCGGGGAGCTGTTTTTT; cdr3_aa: CASSYSGGAGTGELFF
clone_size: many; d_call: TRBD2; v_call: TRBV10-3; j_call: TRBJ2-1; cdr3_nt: TGTGCCATCAGTGAGGGCGGGAGGGCCTCCAATGAGCAGTTCTTC; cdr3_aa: CAISEGGRASNEQFF
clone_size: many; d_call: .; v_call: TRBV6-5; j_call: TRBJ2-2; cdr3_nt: TGTGCCAGCAGTTATGGAGGGACCGGGGAGCTGTTTTTT; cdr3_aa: CASSYGGTGELFF
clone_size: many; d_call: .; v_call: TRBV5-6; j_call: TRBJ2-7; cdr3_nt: TGTGCCAGCAGCTTCCCCAGCGGCGAGCAGTACTTC; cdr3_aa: CASSFPSGEQYF
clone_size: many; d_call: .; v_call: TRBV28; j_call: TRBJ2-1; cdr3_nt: TGTGCCAGCAGCTCATCCGGGTTTACAATGAGGCAGTTCTTC; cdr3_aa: CASSSSGFTMRQFF
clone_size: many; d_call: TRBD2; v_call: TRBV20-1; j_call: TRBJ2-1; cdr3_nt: TGCAGTGCTAGAGCGGGAGGGGAGGAGCAGTTCTTC; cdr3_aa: CSARAGGEEQFF
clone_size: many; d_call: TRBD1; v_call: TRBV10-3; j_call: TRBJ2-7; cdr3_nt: TGTGCCATCAGTGAGTCGCAGGACAGGGGGTACGAGCAGTACTTC; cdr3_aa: CAISESQDRGYEQYF
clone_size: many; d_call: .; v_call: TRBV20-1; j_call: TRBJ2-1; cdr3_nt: TGCAGTGCTAGAGAGGGGGTTGGGGTCAATGAGCAGTTCTTC; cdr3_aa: CSAREGVGVNEQFF
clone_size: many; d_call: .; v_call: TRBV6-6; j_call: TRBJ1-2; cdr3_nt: TGTGCCAGCAGTTATGGGCAGGAGAGAACCTTC; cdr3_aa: CASSYGQERTF
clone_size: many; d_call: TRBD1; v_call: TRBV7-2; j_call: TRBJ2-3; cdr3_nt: TGTGCCAGCAGCTCTACCCACCCAGGACAGGGAGGTACGCAGTATTTT; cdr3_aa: CASSSTHPGQGGTQYF
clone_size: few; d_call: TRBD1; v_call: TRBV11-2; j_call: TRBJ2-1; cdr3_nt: TGTGCCAGCAGCTTAAGATTCGGGACAGGGGAGTCGGTGGGGAATGAGCAGTTCTTC; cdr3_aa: CASSLRFGTGESVGNEQFF
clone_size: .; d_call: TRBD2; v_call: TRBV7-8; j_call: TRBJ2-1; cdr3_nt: TGTGCCAGCAGCCGGGGGGGCCGGGCAAACACCTACAATGAGCAGTTCTTC; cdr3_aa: CASSRGGRANTYNEQFF
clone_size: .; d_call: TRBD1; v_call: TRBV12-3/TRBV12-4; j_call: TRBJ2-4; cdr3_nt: TGTGCCAGCAGCGGGCCAGGGGGCATTCAGTACTTC; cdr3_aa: CASSGPGGIQYF
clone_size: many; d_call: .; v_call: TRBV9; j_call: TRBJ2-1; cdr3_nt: TGTGCCAGCAGCGTAGCGCCGTGGAATGAGCAGTTCTTC; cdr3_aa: CASSVAPWNEQFF
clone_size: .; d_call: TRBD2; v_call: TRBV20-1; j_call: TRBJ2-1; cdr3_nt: TGCAGTGCTAGAAGCGGGAGCTCCTACAATGAGCAGTTCTTC; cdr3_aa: CSARSGSSYNEQFF
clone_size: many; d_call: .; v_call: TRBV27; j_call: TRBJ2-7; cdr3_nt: TGTGCCAGCAGGAGGGGAGGCGGCTCCTACGAGCAGTACTTC; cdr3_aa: CASRRGGGSYEQYF
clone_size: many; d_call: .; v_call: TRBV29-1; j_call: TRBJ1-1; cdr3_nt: TGCAGCGTTGACAGGGACCAAAACACTGAAGCTTTCTTT; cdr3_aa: CSVDRDQNTEAFF
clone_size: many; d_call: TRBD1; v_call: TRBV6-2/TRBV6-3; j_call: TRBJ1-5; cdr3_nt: TGTGCCAGCAGTTACGACAGGGGGAATAGCAATCAGCCCCAGCATTTT; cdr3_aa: CASSYDRGNSNQPQHF